This is a list of T cell receptor beta chains from one sample in a study of CD8 T cells in ankylosing spondylitis. TCRdb used MiXCR to reprocess the 5' RACE reads, holding one entry per CDR3 protein. The table has about 220,000 distinct CDR3 sequences, roughly 25% seen once. The sequenced sample consisted of blood, either unsorted or a sorted T cell fraction (not recorded which). All receptors come from a male donor with ankylosing spondylitis or in good health (not recorded which). CDR3s include the opening cysteine and the closing phenylalanine or tryptophan. A D gene is named only where the DNA matches it firmly. Rows give clone size only sometimes, using once, few, many, or a class for an expanded clone.

d_call	v_call	j_call	clone_size	cdr3_nt	cdr3_aa
NA	TRBV29-1	TRBJ2-7	many	TGCAGCGTTGTGGCTAGCTCCTACGAGCAGTACTTC	CSVVASSYEQYF
TRBD1	TRBV19	TRBJ2-7	NA	TGTGCCAGTAGTATCACCGGGACAGGGCCAAACGAGCAGTACTTC	CASSITGTGPNEQYF
NA	TRBV10-3	TRBJ2-7	NA	TGTGCCATCCGACCGGGTGAGGGAAGCTCCTACGAGCAGTACTTC	CAIRPGEGSSYEQYF
TRBD2	TRBV7-3	TRBJ2-1	NA	TGTGCCAGCAGCAAAACTAGCGGGAGTTGGGATGAGCAGTTCTTC	CASSKTSGSWDEQFF
NA	TRBV7-9	TRBJ2-2	NA	TGTGCCAGCAGCTTAGCGGTGGAAAGGGAGCTGTTTTTT	CASSLAVERELFF
NA	TRBV29-1	TRBJ1-1	many	TGCAGCGTGGGGGTGAACACTGAAGCTTTCTTT	CSVGVNTEAFF
NA	TRBV15	TRBJ1-1	NA	TGTGCCACCAGCAAAGCATATTCGACAGACACTGAAGCTTTCTTT	CATSKAYSTDTEAFF
TRBD1	TRBV12-3/TRBV12-4	TRBJ2-7	many	TGTGCCAGCAGTTTGAGGACAGGGACCTACGAGCAGTACTTC	CASSLRTGTYEQYF
NA	TRBV20-1	TRBJ2-2	many	TGCAGTGCGGTCTCCGGGACTGTGACCGGGGAGCTGTTTTTT	CSAVSGTVTGELFF
NA	TRBV21-1	TRBJ2-7	NA	TGTGCCAGCAGCAAAAGACGAGGGACAGCCTACGAGCAGTACTTC	CASSKRRGTAYEQYF
NA	TRBV29-1	TRBJ2-7	many	TGCAGCGTTGGGGGACAGGGGACTAGCGCGACCTACGAGCAGTACTTC	CSVGGQGTSATYEQYF
TRBD2	TRBV5-1	TRBJ2-1	many	TGCGCCAGCAGCTTGGGCGGGAGGGATGAGCAGTTCTTC	CASSLGGRDEQFF
NA	TRBV29-1	TRBJ2-5	few	TGCAGCGTTGAGAAGGGGAGTGTCGGGGAGACCCAGTACTTC	CSVEKGSVGETQYF
TRBD1	TRBV7-2	TRBJ2-5	many	TGTGCCAGCAGCTTAGCCAGGGACAGGTCAGAGACCCAGTACTTC	CASSLARDRSETQYF
TRBD2	TRBV28	TRBJ2-6	NA	TGTGCCAGCAGTTTGCTAGCGGGAGAGTCTGGGGCCAACGTCCTGACTTTC	CASSLLAGESGANVLTF
TRBD2	TRBV9	TRBJ2-1	many	TGTGCCAGCAGCGGAACGGGACTAGCGGGAGGCTACAATGAGCAGTTCTTC	CASSGTGLAGGYNEQFF
NA	TRBV7-8	TRBJ1-1	NA	TGTGCCAGCAGCCCCGAGGGGGGAGGGACTGAAGCTTTCTTT	CASSPEGGGTEAFF
TRBD2	TRBV7-2	TRBJ2-7	NA	TGTGCCAGCAGCTCCGGACTAGCGGGATGGTACGAGCAGTACTTC	CASSSGLAGWYEQYF
TRBD1	TRBV29-1	TRBJ2-2	NA	TGCAGCGCCTCCGGGACAGGGCCCACCGGGGAGCTGTTTTTT	CSASGTGPTGELFF
NA	TRBV12-3/TRBV12-4	TRBJ2-7	once	TGTGCCAGCAGCAAGGAGGCAGGGGAGGACGAGCAGTACTTC	CASSKEAGEDEQYF
TRBD1	TRBV12-3/TRBV12-4	TRBJ1-4	many	TGTGCCAGCAGTTTGTACGGGACAGATGAAAAACTGTTTTTT	CASSLYGTDEKLFF
NA	TRBV7-2	TRBJ2-7	many	TGTGCCAGCCGGGCCTCCGGACAGAACTACGAGCAGTACTTC	CASRASGQNYEQYF
NA	TRBV20-1	TRBJ2-1	few	TGCAGTGCTAGTCGCCTAGCGAGAGACAATGAGCAGTTCTTC	CSASRLARDNEQFF